This TCR beta chain is from a study of T cell responses to AZD1222 COVID-19 vaccine. Sequenced by immunoSEQ multiplex PCR; TCRdb stores in-frame clones only, minus some. The sample carries about 94,000 clones, roughly 90% recorded once. Germline V gene data show CDR1 as SGHNT and CDR2 as YYREEE (reference sequence). This CDR3 has 13 amino acids. Between the trimmed V and J ends, which lost 3 bases and 4 bases, there was a span of 10 bases. Specimen: peripheral blood, collected on day 0 of AZD1222 vaccination. The gene calls are TRBV5-4 and TRBJ2-5, with D unresolved. The source is an adult in good health. Written as DNA, the CDR3 is TGTGCCAGCAGCTCCCGGACGGGAGAGACCCAGTACTTC. Translating it yields CASSSRTGETQYF.